The clone carrying this TCR beta chain was observed many times. Its cognate antigen is unknown. This sample is drawn from a study of identical twins. Unique molecular identifiers were present on the cDNA, and a universal primer site came from template switching. TCRdb re-derived calls from the 5' RACE reads in MiXCR, one entry per CDR3 protein. The data contain 540,000 or so distinct CDR3 sequences, 20% to 25% of them singletons. General observations from the study: Out-of-frame TCR alpha sharing observed in monozygotic twins exceeded model estimates. Sequences that were out-of-frame, alpha and twin-shared displayed an excess of low generation probability.

The CDR3 is 11 amino acids. Looked up from germline, CDR1 is MDHEN and CDR2 is SYDVKM. V was cut by 6 bases and J by 0 bases, with 2 bases left in between. In addition, the sample was reused for a study of yellow fever vaccine responses in identical twins.

This chain connects TRBV28 to TRBJ1-1, with unresolved D. The receptor was derived from a woman younger than 35 in good health. Specimen: CD4+ T cells sorted from blood. This CDR3 is CASRVNTEAFF. CDR3 DNA: TGTGCCAGCAGAGTGAACACTGAAGCTTTCTTT.